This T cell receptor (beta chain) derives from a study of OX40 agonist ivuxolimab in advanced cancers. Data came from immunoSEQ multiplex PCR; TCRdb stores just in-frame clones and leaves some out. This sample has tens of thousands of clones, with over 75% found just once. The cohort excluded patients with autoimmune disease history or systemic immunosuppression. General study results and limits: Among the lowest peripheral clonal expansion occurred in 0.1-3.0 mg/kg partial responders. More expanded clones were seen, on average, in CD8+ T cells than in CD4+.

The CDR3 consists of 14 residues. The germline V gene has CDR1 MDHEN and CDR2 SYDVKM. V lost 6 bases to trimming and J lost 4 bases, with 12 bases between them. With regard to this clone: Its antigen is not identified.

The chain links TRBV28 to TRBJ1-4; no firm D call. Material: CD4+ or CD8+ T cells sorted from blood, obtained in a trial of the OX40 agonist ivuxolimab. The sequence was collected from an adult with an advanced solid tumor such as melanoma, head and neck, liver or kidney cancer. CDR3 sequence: CASSTIQNNEKLFF. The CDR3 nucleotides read TGTGCCAGCAGCACCATACAAAATAATGAAAAACTGTTTTTT.